These 20 T cell receptor beta chains came from one sample sequenced in a study of molecular identifiers for immune sequencing clone quantification. TCRdb reprocessed the PCR reads with MiXCR, giving one entry per CDR3 protein. This table holds hundreds of thousands of distinct CDR3 sequences, 25% found once. Sequencing was carried out using naive CD8+ T cells from blood, with Jurkat cell RNA spiked in. Noted subset: FACS-sorted CD8+CD4-CCR7+CD45RA+ naive T cells. These TCRs come from a human donor in good health. Some libraries in this study had Jurkat cell RNA spiked in.

The sample holds many counts of this clonotype. This chain joins TRBV12-3 or TRBV12-4 and TRBJ2-7; D is undetermined. The V end lost 2 bases, the J end lost 2 bases, and 10 bases lay between the germline ends. The CDR3 spans 14 residues. This CDR3 reads CASSLTGRTYEQYF. In DNA form, the CDR3 reads TGTGCCAGCAGTTTAACGGGCCGGACCTACGAGCAGTACTTC.

For this clonotype: Since a much larger clone is just one base distant, this may be a read error. This chain joins TRBV18 and TRBJ2-7, with D perhaps assigned TRBD1 or TRBD2 (5 bases each). The CDR3 covers 16 residues. Germline CDR1 and CDR2: KGHSH and LQKENI. Trimming cost V 1 base and J 4 bases, with 17 bases left between them. The CDR3: CASSPRDGGAWYEQYF. CDR3 DNA sequence: TGTGCCAGCTCACCACGGGACGGTGGGGCGTGGTACGAGCAGTACTTC. The full variable domain, with the rest looked up from reference TRBV18 and TRBJ2-7, is NAGVMQNPRHLVRRRGQEARLRCSPMKGHSHVYWYRQLPEEGLKFMVYLQKENIIDESGMPKERFSAEFPKEGPSILRIQQVVRGDSAAYFCASSPRDGGAWYEQYFGPGTRLTVT.

This clonotype was seen at least ten times. The chain carries TRBV29-1 and TRBJ1-1; D gene ambiguous. The CDR3 length is 12 residues. V shed 6 bases and J shed 3 bases, with 11 bases lying between them. Germline values: CDR1 SQVTM, CDR2 ANQGSEA. CDR3 coding DNA: TGCAGCGTACCCCTTGGATACACTGAAGCTTTCTTT. Protein product: CSVPLGYTEAFF.

This clonotype showed up just a few times. This rearrangement joins TRBV19 to TRBJ1-5, with a possible D match to TRBD1 (5 bases). Germline V gene data show CDR1 as LNHDA and CDR2 as SQIVND (reference sequence). The CDR3 runs 15 residues. Trimming cost V 5 bases and J 2 bases, with 13 bases left between them. CDR3 loop: CASSVWGEGNQPQHF. CDR3 nucleotide sequence: TGTGCCAGTAGTGTTTGGGGGGAGGGCAATCAGCCCCAGCATTTT.

This clonotype was seen at least ten times. This chain joins TRBV12-3 or TRBV12-4 and TRBJ2-5, with D perhaps matching TRBD1 or TRBD2 (5 bases each). The CDR3 loop spans 13 amino acids. Trimming left V 6 bases short and J 3 bases short, with 11 bases between. This chain's CDR3 is CASSPRGEETQYF. The CDR3 region has the DNA TGTGCCAGCAGCCCGAGGGGAGAAGAGACCCAGTACTTC.

As regards this clonotype: A much larger clone is a single base away; this may be a read error. The chain couples TRBV29-1 to TRBJ1-5; D is possibly TRBD1 (5 bases). This CDR3 is 14 amino acids long. Germline CDR1 is SQVTM and CDR2 is ANQGSEA. The CDR3 sequence: CSVEDREANQPRHF. CDR3 coding DNA: TGCAGCGTTGAAGACAGGGAGGCCAATCAGCCCCGGCATTTT.

J is TRBJ1-1 and V is TRBV20-1; the match to TRBD1 covers 9 bases. Germline CDR1 reads DFQATT; CDR2 reads SNEGSKA (reference sequence). The length of the CDR3 is 19 residues. V lost 0 bases and J lost 2; bases outside the gene matches: 16. The DNA for the CDR3 is TGCAGTGCTAGAGATCTGACACAGGGGGCGCCGTTTGGTAACACTGAAGCTTTCTTT. It codes for CSARDLTQGAPFGNTEAFF.

The chain is built from TRBV12-3 or TRBV12-4 and TRBJ2-5; weak D call: TRBD1 (6 bases). This CDR3 has 14 amino acids. V gave up 5 bases and J gave up 0 bases, with 10 bases separating them. For the CDR3, the DNA is TGTGCCAGCAGTCCGGGACACAACCAAGAGACCCAGTACTTC. This translates into CASSPGHNQETQYF.

This clonotype was counted between two and nine times. The chain combines TRBV27 with TRBJ2-5; D gene uncertain. The CDR3 spans 13 residues. V shed 3 bases and J shed 3 bases, with 8 bases lying between them. In germline, CDR1 is MNHEY, CDR2 SMNVEV (reference sequence). The CDR3 sequence: CASSFWNKETQYF. The CDR3 nucleotides are TGTGCCAGCAGTTTCTGGAATAAAGAGACCCAGTACTTC.

For this clonotype: Just one base apart from a much larger clone, this may be a read error. The chain joins TRBV5-6 to TRBJ1-3; D not certain. CDR1 SGHDT and CDR2 YYEEEE come from the germline V gene. V dropped 0 bases and J dropped 5 bases, with 12 bases sitting between them. This CDR3 comprises 15 residues. The CDR3 reads CASSLGYGARNTIYF. As DNA, the CDR3 is TGTGCCAGCAGCTTGGGCTATGGTGCTCGAAACACCATATATTTT.

For this clonotype: This may arise from a read error, as a much more abundant clone is one base away. This sequence joins TRBV5-1 and TRBJ2-7, with a possible D match to TRBD1 (5 bases). This CDR3 has 13 residues. Germline CDR1 reads SGHRS; CDR2 reads YFSETQ. The CDR3: CASSFRQTYEQCF. The DNA for the CDR3 is TGCGCCAGCAGCTTCCGACAGACCTACGAGCAGTGCTTC.

As concerns this clonotype: One junction end does not reproduce the germline sequence, and a read error may be involved. This CDR3 reads CASCFLVSDEQYF. The CDR3 nucleotides are TGTGCCAGCTGTTTCTTGGTTTCCGACGAGCAGTACTTC. This rearrangement joins TRBV12-3 or TRBV12-4 to TRBJ2-7; D gene uncertain. The CDR3 contains 13 residues.

Remarks on this clonotype: A much larger clone sits a single nucleotide away, making a read error possible. The missing conserved phenylalanine or tryptophan at the end of this CDR3 makes a read error likely. This rearrangement joins TRBV27 to TRBJ2-3; 7 nucleotides agree with TRBD1. Unmatched junction bases numbered 16, after V lost 3 bases and J lost 4 bases. Per the germline V gene, CDR1 is MNHEY and CDR2 is SMNVEV (reference sequence). The CDR3 runs to 18 residues. Written as DNA, the CDR3 is TGTGCCAGCAGTTTCGTCGGGACACAGGGGATAGTGGCAGATACGCAGTATTCT. It yields the protein CASSFVGTQGIVADTQYS.

Remarks on this clonotype: This may come from a read error, since a much larger clone is one base off. V gene TRBV7-9 combines with J gene TRBJ1-1; unclear D gene. V shed 3 bases and J shed 4 bases, with 9 bases lying between them. The CDR3 loop spans 13 amino acids. Germline lookup yields CDR1 SEHNR and CDR2 FQNEAQ (reference sequence). CDR3 loop: CASSLPGCTEAFF. The CDR3 DNA sequence: TGTGCCAGCAGCTTGCCAGGCTGCACTGAAGCTTTCTTT.

This clonotype showed up many times. The CDR3 loop is CASSLGVGETQYF. In nucleotides, the CDR3 is TGTGCCAGCAGTTTAGGAGTTGGGGAGACCCAGTACTTC. The chain employs TRBV12-3 or TRBV12-4 and TRBJ2-5; D unclear. The CDR3 loop spans 13 amino acids. V lost 1 base to trimming and J lost 5 bases, with 8 bases between them.

Notes on this clonotype: A much larger clonotype is one base distant, so this may be a read error. The genes are TRBV29-1 and TRBJ2-2; D perhaps matches TRBD2 (7 bases). The CDR3 is 13 amino acids. Per germline, CDR1 SQVTM and CDR2 ANQGSEA. The CDR3 loop reads CSVEIAGAGELLF. DNA of the CDR3: TGCAGCGTTGAAATTGCGGGGGCCGGGGAGCTGCTTTTT.

This clonotype was recorded at least ten times. V and J are TRBV27 and TRBJ1-5; D is ambiguous. The germline CDR1 and CDR2 sequences are MNHEY and SMNVEV (reference sequence). The CDR3 is made up of 15 amino acids. V was shortened by 6 bases and J by 4 bases, with 16 bases between the two germline ends. The CDR3 DNA is TGTGCCAGCAGCCACAGTGTGATGGGAAATCAGCCCCAGCATTTT. It codes for CASSHSVMGNQPQHF.

This clonotype was counted at least ten times. The chain couples TRBV7-9 to TRBJ2-3, with D maybe TRBD2 (6 bases). Germline CDR1 and CDR2: SEHNR and FQNEAQ (reference sequence). CDR3 size: 18 residues. The V end lost 5 bases, the J end lost 3 bases, and 24 bases lay between the germline ends. Here the CDR3 reads CASSPRRGYTGATDTQYF. The CDR3 DNA is TGTGCCAGCAGCCCCCGAAGGGGTTATACGGGAGCTACAGATACGCAGTATTTT. Full variable domain (remainder filled in from reference TRBV7-9 and TRBJ2-3): DTGVSQNPRHKITKRGQNVTFRCDPISEHNRLYWYRQTLGQGPEFLTYFQNEAQLEKSRLLSDRFSAERPKGSFSTLEIQRTEQGDSAMYLCASSPRRGYTGATDTQYFGPGTRLTVL.

The table lists this clonotype with many counts. J is TRBJ2-5 and V is TRBV12-3 or TRBV12-4; D possibly corresponds to TRBD2 (7 bases). The CDR3 consists of 16 residues. Trimming cost V 7 bases and J 0 bases, with 18 bases left between them. CDR3 nucleotides: TGTGCCAGCAACGGATCACAGGGAGGGCACCAAGAGACCCAGTACTTC. Its protein product is CASNGSQGGHQETQYF.

The genes are TRBV9 and TRBJ1-2, with 10 bases that match TRBD1. Unmatched junction bases numbered 5, after V lost 0 bases and J lost 6 bases. In germline, CDR1 is SGDLS, CDR2 YYNGEE. The CDR3 loop spans 15 amino acids. The chain's CDR3 is CASSVGWGQGHGYTF. CDR3 in DNA: TGTGCCAGCAGCGTAGGATGGGGACAGGGGCATGGCTACACCTTC.